Below are 5 T cell receptor beta chains sequenced from a single sample in a study of shared clonotypes between healthy human individuals. Sequencing used immunoSEQ multiplex PCR; TCRdb keeps in-frame clones, though not all of them. The table lists fewer than 3 million clones, 85% to 95% of them singletons. Sequencing input: naive CD4+ T cells from PBMCs. Subset specified: CD45RA+ positively selected. These receptors all come from a man aged 18 to 30 in good health. Some clones in this sample may be carry-over from other donors' samples.

The chain is built from TRBV7-6 and TRBJ2-2, with TRBD1 as a possible D gene (6 bases). The CDR3 is made up of 19 amino acids. The germline V and J ends were trimmed by 0 bases and 4 bases, with 21 bases remaining between them. The germline CDR1 and CDR2 sequences are SGHVS and FNYEAQ. In nucleotides, the CDR3 is TGTGCCAGCAGCTTAGCGTCCCGGACAGCTGGCCCGGGCACCGGGGAGCTGTTTTTT. Translating it yields CASSLASRTAGPGTGELFF.

This chain links TRBV5-8 with TRBJ2-2; the match to TRBD1 covers 9 bases. This CDR3 region has 16 residues. Losses at the gene ends were 4 bases for V and 1 base for J; bases not matched to a gene: 5. Germline V gene lookup returns CDR1 SGHTS and CDR2 YDEGEE. As DNA, the CDR3 is TGTGCCAGCAGCCGAACAGGGGGCCGGAACACCGGGGAGCTGTTTTTT. It encodes CASSRTGGRNTGELFF.

The chain uses TRBV11-1 and TRBJ1-4; the D is unclear. This CDR3 is built from 13 residues. The V gene lost 6 bases and the J gene lost 3 bases, with 8 bases spanning the gap. CDR1 and CDR2 (germline): SGHAT, FQDESV (reference sequence). The CDR3 DNA reads TGTGCCAGCAGAGGAGGAGCTAATGAAAAACTGTTTTTT. Amino acids: CASRGGANEKLFF.

The chain links TRBV5-4 to TRBJ2-6; possible D gene TRBD2, 6 bases. The V gene lost 7 bases and the J gene lost 4 bases, with 18 bases spanning the gap. CDR1 is SGHNT and CDR2 is YYREEE in the germline V gene (reference sequence). This CDR3 has 16 residues. CDR3 residues: CASRPRGFSGANVLTF. Here the CDR3 DNA reads TGTGCCAGCCGACCACGGGGGTTCTCCGGGGCCAACGTCCTGACTTTC.

This clone was observed a handful of times. The gene calls are TRBV27 and TRBJ1-1; TRBD1 might be the D (6 bases). The germline V gene has CDR1 MNHEY and CDR2 SMNVEV (reference sequence). V lost 0 bases and J lost 5, with 16 bases in between. The CDR3 has 16 amino acids. CDR3 loop: CASSLSVTGWRTEAFF. The CDR3 nucleotides are TGTGCCAGCAGTTTATCGGTAACAGGGTGGCGGACTGAAGCTTTCTTT.